What follows are 8 T cell receptor beta chains derived from one specimen sequenced in a study of blood T cells in healthy people across ages (dated by TCRdb to the mid-2010s). The protocol used for the library was 5' RACE. The sample was run on an Illumina HiSeq 2500. A second PCR of roughly 7 to 11 cycles was performed with a sample-barcoded 5' primer and a J-beta primer mix. TCRdb handled the public reads itself, with Q25 trimming in fastp and clone calling in MiXCR, and kept productive beta chains. CDR3 protein sequences are deduplicated, and each keeps its most common genes and DNA. In all, the sample holds more than 650,000 distinct CDR3 sequences, and about 20% of those were seen once. Around 21% of the sample is in the top ten clones. Sequencing input: blood. Source of these receptors: a man in his 70s in good health.

Of note for this clonotype: The junction departs from germline at one end; a sequencing error may be responsible. The V and J genes are TRBV5-5 and TRBJ2-2; D could derive from TRBD1 or TRBD2 (7 bases each). The CDR3 loop spans 17 amino acids. Germline V gene data show CDR1 as SGHKS and CDR2 as YYEKEE (reference sequence). CDR3 residues: CTSSWGGGQMDTGELFF. CDR3 bases: TGTACCAGCAGCTGGGGCGGGGGACAGATGGACACCGGGGAGCTGTTTTTT.

The chain carries TRBV28 and TRBJ1-1; unclear D gene. Germline loops: CDR1 MDHEN, CDR2 SYDVKM. The CDR3 is 13 amino acids. V was pared by 4 bases and J by 4 bases, with 10 bases between. The CDR3, as DNA: TGTGCCAGCAGTTCAGCGGGATTCACTGAAGCTTTCTTT. Translated: CASSSAGFTEAFF.

The sample holds a few counts of this clonotype. The chain is built from TRBV12-2 and TRBJ2-5; the DNA was not compared with TRBD1, the D call given in the table. TRBV12-2 is a pseudogene segment. The CDR3 consists of 10 residues. CDR3 in amino acids: CASRSGEAYF. CDR3 nucleotides: TGTGCAAGTCGCTCCGGGGAAGCCTACTTC.

In this sample, this clonotype turned up a few times. The CDR3 coding sequence is TGCAGCGTTGAAGATCCAGGGGGCTCCTTTTACAATGAGCAGTTCTTC. Translation: CSVEDPGGSFYNEQFF. The chain is built from TRBV29-1 and TRBJ2-5, with 8 bases matching TRBD1. The last part of the DNA fits TRBJ2-1 better; the J call may be wrong. The germline CDR1 and CDR2 sequences are SQVTM and ANQGSEA. This CDR3 is 16 amino acids long.

The table lists this clonotype with a count of one. The J gene is TRBJ2-5, the V gene TRBV7-8; no clear D gene. The DNA end lines up better with TRBJ2-7; the J call may be wrong. CDR3 length: 15 residues. CDR1 SGHVS and CDR2 FQNEAQ come from the germline V gene. The CDR3 region is CASSLEGWGSYEQYF. The CDR3 nucleotides are TGTGCCAGCAGCTTAGAGGGTTGGGGATCCTACGAGCAGTACTTC.

The chain is built from TRBV12-3 or TRBV12-4 and TRBJ2-5, with 10 bases lining up with TRBD1. J was trimmed by 7 bases and V by 4 bases; bases with no gene match: 3. The CDR3 is made up of 13 amino acids. The CDR3 sequence is CASSSGQGGTQYF. The DNA for the CDR3 is TGTGCCAGCAGTTCCGGACAGGGGGGGACCCAGTACTTC.

This clonotype was seen a few times. This rearrangement joins TRBV5-1 to TRBJ2-3; a possible D gene is TRBD2 (6 bases). V shed 0 bases and J shed 6 bases, with 14 bases lying between them. CDR3 size: 15 residues. CDR1 is SGHRS, CDR2 YFSETQ, per germline. In DNA form, the CDR3 reads TGCGCCAGCAGCTTGGGCCCGACGGCGGGGGATACGCAGTATTTT. Translated: CASSLGPTAGDTQYF.

Only a few counts were recorded for this clonotype. V and J are TRBV20-1 and TRBJ1-3; the D gene is possibly TRBD1 (6 bases). Trimming cost V 4 bases and J 4 bases, with 11 bases left between them. Germline loops: CDR1 DFQATT, CDR2 SNEGSKA (reference sequence). The CDR3 has 13 residues. The CDR3 DNA sequence: TGCAGTGCTACCAGGGGCCCCGGAAACACCATATATTTT. Its protein product is CSATRGPGNTIYF.